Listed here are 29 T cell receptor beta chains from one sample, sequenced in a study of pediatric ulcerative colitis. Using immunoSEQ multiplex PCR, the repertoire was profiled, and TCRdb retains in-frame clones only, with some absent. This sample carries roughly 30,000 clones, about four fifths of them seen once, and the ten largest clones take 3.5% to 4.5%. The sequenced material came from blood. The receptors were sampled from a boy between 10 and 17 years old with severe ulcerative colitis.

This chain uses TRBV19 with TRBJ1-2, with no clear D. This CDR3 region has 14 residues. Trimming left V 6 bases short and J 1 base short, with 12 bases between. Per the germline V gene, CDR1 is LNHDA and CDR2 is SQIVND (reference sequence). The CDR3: CASRRTQSNYGYTF. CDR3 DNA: TGTGCCAGTAGACGGACGCAGAGTAACTATGGCTACACCTTC.

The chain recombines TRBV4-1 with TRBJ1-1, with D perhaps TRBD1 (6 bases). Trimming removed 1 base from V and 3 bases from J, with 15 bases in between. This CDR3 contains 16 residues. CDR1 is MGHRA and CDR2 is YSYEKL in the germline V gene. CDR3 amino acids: CASSQGRRGRDTEAFF. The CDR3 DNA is TGCGCCAGCAGCCAAGGCCGTCGGGGGCGAGACACTGAAGCTTTCTTT.

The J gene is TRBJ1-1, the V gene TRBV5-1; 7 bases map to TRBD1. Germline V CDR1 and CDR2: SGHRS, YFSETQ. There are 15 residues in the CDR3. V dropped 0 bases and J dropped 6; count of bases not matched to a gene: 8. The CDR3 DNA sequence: TGCGCCAGCAGCTTGGTTCCGACAGGGTCCCCTGAAGCTTTCTTT. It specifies CASSLVPTGSPEAFF.

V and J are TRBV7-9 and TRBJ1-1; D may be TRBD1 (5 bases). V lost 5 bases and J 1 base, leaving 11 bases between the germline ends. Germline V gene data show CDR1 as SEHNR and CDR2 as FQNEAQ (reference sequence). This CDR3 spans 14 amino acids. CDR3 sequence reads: CASSPGAANTEAFF. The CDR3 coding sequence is TGTGCCAGCAGCCCCGGGGCAGCGAACACTGAAGCTTTCTTT. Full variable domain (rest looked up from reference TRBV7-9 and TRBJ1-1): DTGVSQNPRHKITKRGQNVTFRCDPISEHNRLYWYRQTLGQGPEFLTYFQNEAQLEKSRLLSDRFSAERPKGSFSTLEIQRTEQGDSAMYLCASSPGAANTEAFFGQGTRLTVV.

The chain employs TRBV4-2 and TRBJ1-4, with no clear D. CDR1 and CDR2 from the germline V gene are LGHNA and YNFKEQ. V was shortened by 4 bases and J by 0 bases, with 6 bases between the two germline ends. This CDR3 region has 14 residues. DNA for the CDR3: TGTGCCAGCAGCCTTGATGCAACTAATGAAAAACTGTTTTTT. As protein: CASSLDATNEKLFF.

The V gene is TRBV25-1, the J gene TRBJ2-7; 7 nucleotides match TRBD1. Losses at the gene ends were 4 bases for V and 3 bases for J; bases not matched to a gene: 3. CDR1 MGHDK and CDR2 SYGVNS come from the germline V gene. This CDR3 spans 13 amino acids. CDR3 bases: TGTGCCAGCAGTGGACAGGGTAACTACGAGCAGTACTTC. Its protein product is CASSGQGNYEQYF.

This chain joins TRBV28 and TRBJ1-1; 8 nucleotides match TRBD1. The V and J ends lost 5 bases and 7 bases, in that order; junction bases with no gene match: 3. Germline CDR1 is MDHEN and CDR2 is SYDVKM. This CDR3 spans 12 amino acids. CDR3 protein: CASSLGTGEAFF. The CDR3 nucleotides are TGTGCCAGCAGTCTTGGGACAGGTGAAGCTTTCTTT.

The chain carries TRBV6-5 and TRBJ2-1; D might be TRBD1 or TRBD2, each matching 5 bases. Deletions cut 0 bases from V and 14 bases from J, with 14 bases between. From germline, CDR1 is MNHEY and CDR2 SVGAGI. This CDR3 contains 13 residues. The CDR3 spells CASSYSGEGFKFF. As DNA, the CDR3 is TGTGCCAGCAGTTACTCCGGTGAGGGGTTTAAGTTCTTC.

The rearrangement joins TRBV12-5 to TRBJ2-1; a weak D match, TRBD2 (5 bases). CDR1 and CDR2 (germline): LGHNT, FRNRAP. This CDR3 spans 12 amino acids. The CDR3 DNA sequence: TGTGGTTCTTGTGAGGGCTACAATGAGCAGTTCTTC. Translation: CGSCEGYNEQFF.

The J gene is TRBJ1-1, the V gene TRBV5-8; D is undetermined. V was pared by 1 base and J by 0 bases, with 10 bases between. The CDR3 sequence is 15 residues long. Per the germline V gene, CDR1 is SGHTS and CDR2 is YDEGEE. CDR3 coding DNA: TGTGCCAGCAGCTTGCGGGAGACATTGAACACTGAAGCTTTCTTT. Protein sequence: CASSLRETLNTEAFF.

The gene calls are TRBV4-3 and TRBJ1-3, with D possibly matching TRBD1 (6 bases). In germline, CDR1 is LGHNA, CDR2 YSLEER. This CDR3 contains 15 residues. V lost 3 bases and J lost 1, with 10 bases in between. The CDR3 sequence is CASSQGGRSGNTIYF. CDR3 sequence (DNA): TGCGCCAGCAGCCAGGGGGGCAGGTCTGGAAACACCATATATTTT.

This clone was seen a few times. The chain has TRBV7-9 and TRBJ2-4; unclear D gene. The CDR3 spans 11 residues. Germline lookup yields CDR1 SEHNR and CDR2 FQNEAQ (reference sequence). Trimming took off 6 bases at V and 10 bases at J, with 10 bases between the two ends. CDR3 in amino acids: CASSSESIQYF. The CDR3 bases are TGTGCCAGCAGTTCGGAAAGTATTCAGTACTTC. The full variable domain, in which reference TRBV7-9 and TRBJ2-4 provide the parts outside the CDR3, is DTGVSQNPRHKITKRGQNVTFRCDPISEHNRLYWYRQTLGQGPEFLTYFQNEAQLEKSRLLSDRFSAERPKGSFSTLEIQRTEQGDSAMYLCASSSESIQYFGAGTRLSVL.

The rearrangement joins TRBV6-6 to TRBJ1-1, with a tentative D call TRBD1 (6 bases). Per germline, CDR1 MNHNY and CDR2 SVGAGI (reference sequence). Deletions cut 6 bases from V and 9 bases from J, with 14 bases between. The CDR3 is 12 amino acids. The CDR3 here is CASSLQGMQAFF. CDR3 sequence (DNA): TGTGCCAGCAGCCTACAGGGAATGCAAGCTTTCTTT.

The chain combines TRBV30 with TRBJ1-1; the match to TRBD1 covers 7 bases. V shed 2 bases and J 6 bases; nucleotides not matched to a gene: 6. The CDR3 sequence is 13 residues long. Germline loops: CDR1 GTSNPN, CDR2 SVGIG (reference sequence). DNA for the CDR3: TGTGCCTGGAGTCCCGGGACAGAGTCTGAAGCTTTCTTT. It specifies CAWSPGTESEAFF. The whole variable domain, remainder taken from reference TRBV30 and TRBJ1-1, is SQTIHQWPATLVQPVGSPLSLECTVEGTSNPNLYWYRQAAGRGLQLLFYSVGIGQISSEVPQNLSASRPQDRQFILSSKKLLLSDSGFYLCAWSPGTESEAFFGQGTRLTVV.

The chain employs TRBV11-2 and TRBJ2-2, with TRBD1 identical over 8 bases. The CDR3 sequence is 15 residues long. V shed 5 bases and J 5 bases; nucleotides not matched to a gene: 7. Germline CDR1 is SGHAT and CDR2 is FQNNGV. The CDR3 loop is CASSLRTGPTGELFF. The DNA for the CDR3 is TGTGCCAGCAGCCTCAGGACAGGGCCTACCGGGGAGCTGTTTTTT.

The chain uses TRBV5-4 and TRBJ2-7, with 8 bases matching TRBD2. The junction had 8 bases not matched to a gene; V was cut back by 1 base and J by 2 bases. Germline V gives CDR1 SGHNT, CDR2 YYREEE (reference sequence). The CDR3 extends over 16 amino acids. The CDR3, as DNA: TGTGCCAGCAGCTTGCTCGACGGGGGGGGAACCTACGAGCAGTACTTC. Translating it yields CASSLLDGGGTYEQYF.

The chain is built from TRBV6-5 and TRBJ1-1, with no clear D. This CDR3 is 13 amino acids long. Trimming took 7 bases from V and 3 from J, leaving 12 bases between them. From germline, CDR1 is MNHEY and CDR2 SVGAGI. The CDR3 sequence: CASKEGLDTEAFF. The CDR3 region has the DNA TGTGCCAGCAAGGAAGGGTTGGACACTGAAGCTTTCTTT.

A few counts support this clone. In DNA form, the CDR3 reads TGCGCCAGCAGCCAGGCGACCAGGGATGGCTACACCTTC. Translation: CASSQATRDGYTF. This chain joins TRBV4-1 and TRBJ1-2, with D possibly matching TRBD1 (5 bases). CDR1 MGHRA and CDR2 YSYEKL come from the germline V gene. V lost 3 bases, J lost 6 bases, and 11 bases lay in between. The CDR3 is 13 residues long.

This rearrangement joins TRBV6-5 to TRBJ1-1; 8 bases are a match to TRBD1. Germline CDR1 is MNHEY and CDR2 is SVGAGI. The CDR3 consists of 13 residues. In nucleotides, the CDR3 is TGTGCGGCCGGAGGGACAGGAGTCACTGAAGCTTTCTTT. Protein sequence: CAAGGTGVTEAFF.

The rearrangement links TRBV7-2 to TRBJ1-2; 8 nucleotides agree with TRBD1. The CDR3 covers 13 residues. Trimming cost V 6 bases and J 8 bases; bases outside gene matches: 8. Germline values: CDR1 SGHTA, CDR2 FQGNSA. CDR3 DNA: TGTGCCAGCAGATTCCAGGGGGCCGGAGGCTACACCTTC. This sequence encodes CASRFQGAGGYTF.

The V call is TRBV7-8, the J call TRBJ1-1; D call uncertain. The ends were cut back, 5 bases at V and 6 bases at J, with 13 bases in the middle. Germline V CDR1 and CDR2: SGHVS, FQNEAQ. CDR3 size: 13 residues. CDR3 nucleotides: TGTGCCAGCAGCCCGAGGGTATGGGCTGAAGCTTTCTTT. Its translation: CASSPRVWAEAFF. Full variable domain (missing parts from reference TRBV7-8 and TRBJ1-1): GAGVSQSPRYKVAKRGQDVALRCDPISGHVSLFWYQQALGQGPEFLTYFQNEAQLDKSGLPSDRFFAERPEGSVSTLKIQRTQQEDSAVYLCASSPRVWAEAFFGQGTRLTVV.

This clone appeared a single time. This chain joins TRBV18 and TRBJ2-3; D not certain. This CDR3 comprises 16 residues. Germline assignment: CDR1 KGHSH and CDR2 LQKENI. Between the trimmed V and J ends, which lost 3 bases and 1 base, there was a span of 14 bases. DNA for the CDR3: TGTGCCAGCTCACCGTTCTTTGTAGGGCGCACAGATACGCAGTATTTT. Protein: CASSPFFVGRTDTQYF.

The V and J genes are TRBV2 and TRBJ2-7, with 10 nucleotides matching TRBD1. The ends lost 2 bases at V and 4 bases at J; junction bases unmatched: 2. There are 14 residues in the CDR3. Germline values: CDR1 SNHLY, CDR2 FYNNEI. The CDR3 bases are TGTGCCAGCAGTGAATGGGACAGGGGTTACGAGCAGTACTTC. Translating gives CASSEWDRGYEQYF.

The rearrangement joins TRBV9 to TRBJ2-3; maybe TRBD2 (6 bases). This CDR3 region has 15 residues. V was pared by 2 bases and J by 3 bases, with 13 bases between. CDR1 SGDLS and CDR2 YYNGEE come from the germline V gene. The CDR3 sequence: CASSVFGGDTDTQYF. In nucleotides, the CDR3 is TGTGCCAGCAGCGTGTTCGGCGGGGATACAGATACGCAGTATTTT.

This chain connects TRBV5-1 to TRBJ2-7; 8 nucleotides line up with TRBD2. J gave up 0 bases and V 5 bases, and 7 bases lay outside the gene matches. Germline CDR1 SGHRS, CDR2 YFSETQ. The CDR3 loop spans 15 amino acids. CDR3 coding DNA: TGCGCCAGCAGTAGCGGGGCGGGAGGCTCCTACGAGCAGTACTTC. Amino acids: CASSSGAGGSYEQYF.

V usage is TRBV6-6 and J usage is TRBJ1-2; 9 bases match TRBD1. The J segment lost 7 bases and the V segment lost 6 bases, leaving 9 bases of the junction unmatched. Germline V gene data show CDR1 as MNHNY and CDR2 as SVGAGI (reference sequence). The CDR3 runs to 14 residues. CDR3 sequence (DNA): TGTGCCAGCAGCTGGGGACAGGGCCTACGTGGCTACACCTTC. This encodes CASSWGQGLRGYTF.

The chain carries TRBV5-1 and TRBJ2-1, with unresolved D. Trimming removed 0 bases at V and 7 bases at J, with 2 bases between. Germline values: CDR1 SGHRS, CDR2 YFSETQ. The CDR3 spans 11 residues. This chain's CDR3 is CASSLGNEQFF. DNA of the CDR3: TGCGCCAGCAGCTTGGGAAATGAGCAGTTCTTC.

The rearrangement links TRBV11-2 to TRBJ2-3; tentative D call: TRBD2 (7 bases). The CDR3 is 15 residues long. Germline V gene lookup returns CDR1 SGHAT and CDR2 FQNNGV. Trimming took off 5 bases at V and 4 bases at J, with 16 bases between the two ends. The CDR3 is CASSGKGGLADTQYF. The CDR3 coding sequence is TGTGCCAGCAGCGGGAAGGGGGGGCTCGCAGATACGCAGTATTTT.

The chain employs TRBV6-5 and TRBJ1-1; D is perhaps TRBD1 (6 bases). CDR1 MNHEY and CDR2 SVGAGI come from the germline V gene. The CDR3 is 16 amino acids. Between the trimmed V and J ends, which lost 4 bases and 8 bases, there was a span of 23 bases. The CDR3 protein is CASSSPTRQAVKEAFF. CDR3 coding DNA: TGTGCCAGCAGTTCGCCGACCCGACAGGCAGTCAAAGAAGCTTTCTTT.